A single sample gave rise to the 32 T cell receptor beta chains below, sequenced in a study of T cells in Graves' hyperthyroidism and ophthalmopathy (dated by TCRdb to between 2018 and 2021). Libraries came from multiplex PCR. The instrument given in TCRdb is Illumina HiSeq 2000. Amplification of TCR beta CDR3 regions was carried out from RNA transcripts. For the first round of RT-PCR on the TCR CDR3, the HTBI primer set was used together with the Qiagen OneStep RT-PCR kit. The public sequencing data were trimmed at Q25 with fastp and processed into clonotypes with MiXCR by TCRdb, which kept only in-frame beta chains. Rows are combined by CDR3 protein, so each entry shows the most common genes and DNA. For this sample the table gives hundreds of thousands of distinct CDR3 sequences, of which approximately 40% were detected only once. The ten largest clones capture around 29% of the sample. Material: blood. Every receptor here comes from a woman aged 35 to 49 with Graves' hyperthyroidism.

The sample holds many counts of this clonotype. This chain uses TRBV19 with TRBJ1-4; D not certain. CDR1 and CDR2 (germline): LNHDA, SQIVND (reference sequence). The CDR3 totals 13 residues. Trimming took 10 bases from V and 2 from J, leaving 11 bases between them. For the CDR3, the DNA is TGTGCCACCTCGACCCTGACTAATGAAAAACTGTTTTTT. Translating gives CATSTLTNEKLFF.

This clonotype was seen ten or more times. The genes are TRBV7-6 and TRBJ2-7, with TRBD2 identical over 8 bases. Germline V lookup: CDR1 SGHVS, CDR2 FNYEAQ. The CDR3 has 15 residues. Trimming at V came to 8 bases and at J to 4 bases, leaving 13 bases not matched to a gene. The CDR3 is CASVPVGGGSYEQYF. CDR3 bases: TGTGCCAGCGTCCCCGTGGGCGGGGGGTCATACGAGCAGTACTTC.

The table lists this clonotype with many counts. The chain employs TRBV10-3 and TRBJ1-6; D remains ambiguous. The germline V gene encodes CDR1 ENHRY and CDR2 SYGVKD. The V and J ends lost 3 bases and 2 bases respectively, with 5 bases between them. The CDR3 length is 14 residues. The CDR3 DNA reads TGTGCCATCAGTGAAAAGGCCTATAATTCACCCCTCCACTTT. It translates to CAISEKAYNSPLHF.

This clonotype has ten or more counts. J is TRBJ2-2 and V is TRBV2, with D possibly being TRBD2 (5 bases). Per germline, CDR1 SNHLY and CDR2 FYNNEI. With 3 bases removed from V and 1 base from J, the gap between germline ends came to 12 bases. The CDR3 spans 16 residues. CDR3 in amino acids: CASSDDGVRNTGELFF. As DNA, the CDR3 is TGTGCCAGCAGTGACGACGGGGTCAGGAACACCGGGGAGCTGTTTTTT.

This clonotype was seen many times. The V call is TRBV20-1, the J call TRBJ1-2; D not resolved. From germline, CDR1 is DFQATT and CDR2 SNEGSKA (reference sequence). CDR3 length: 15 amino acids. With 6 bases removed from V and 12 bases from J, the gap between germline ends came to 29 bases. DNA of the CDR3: TGCAGTGCGCCAGACCCCTTGAGGGTGGGCCGAATCCACACCTTC. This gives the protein CSAPDPLRVGRIHTF.

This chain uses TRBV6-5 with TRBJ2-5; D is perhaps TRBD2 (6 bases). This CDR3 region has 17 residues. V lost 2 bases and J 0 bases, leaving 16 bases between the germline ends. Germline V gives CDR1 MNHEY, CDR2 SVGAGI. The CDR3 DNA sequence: TGTGCCAGCAGTTACCACGCCCTGGGACTGGACCAAGAGACCCAGTACTTC. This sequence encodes CASSYHALGLDQETQYF.

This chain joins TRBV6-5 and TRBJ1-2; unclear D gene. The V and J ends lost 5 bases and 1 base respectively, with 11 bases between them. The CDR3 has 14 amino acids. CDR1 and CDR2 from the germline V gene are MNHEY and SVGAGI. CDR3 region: CASSPSYFNYGYTF. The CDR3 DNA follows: TGTGCCAGCAGTCCGAGTTATTTTAACTATGGCTACACCTTC.

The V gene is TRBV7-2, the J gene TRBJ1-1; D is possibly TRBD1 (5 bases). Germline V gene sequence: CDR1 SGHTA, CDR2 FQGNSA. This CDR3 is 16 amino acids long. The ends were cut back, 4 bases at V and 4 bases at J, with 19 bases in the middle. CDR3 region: CASSYTFGGGGTEAFF. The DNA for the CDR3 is TGTGCCAGCAGCTATACGTTCGGGGGTGGAGGCACTGAAGCTTTCTTT.

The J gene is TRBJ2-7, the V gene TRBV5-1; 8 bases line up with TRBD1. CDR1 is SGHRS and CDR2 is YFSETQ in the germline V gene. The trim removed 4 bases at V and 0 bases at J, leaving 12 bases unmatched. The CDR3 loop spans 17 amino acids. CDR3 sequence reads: CASSPWARQGTSYEQYF. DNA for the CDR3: TGCGCCAGCAGCCCGTGGGCCCGACAGGGGACCTCCTACGAGCAGTACTTC.

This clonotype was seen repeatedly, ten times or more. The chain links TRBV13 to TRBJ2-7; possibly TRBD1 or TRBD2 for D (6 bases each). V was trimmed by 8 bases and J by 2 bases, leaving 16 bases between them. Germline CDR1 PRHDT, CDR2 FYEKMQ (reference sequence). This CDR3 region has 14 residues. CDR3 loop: CASASGGQTYEQYF. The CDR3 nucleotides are TGTGCCAGCGCCTCTGGGGGGCAGACCTACGAGCAGTACTTC. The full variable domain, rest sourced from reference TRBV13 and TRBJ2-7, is AAGVIQSPRHLIKEKRETATLKCYPIPRHDTVYWYQQGPGQDPQFLISFYEKMQSDKGSIPDRFSAQQFSDYHSELNMSSLELGDSALYFCASASGGQTYEQYFGPGTRLTVT.

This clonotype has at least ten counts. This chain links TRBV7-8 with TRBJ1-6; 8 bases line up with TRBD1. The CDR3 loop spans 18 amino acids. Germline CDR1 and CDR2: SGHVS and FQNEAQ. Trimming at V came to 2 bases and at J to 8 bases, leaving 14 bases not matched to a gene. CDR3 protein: CASSLSGSMQGAYSPLHF. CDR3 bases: TGTGCCAGCAGCTTATCAGGCTCCATGCAGGGGGCTTATTCACCCCTCCACTTT.

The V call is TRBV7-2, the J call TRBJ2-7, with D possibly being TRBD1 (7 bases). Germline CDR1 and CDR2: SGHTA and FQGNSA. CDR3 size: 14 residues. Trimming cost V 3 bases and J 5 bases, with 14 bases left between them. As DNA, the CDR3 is TGTGCCAGCAGCTTCAGGGGGGTGGAGGACGAGCAGTACTTC. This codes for CASSFRGVEDEQYF.

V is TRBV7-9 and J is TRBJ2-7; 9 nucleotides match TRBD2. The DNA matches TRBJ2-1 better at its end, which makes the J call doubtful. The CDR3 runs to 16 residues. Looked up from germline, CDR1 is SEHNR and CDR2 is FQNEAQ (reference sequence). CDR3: CASSPNSGRAKVEQFF. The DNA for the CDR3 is TGTGCCAGCAGCCCGAATAGCGGGAGAGCTAAGGTTGAGCAGTTCTTC.

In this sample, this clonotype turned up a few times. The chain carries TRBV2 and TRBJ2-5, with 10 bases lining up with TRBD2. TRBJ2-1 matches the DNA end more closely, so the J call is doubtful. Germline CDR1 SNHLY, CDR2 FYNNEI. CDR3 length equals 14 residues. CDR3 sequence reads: CASSGTSGIEEQFF. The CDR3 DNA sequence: TGTGCCAGCAGTGGCACTAGCGGGATAGAAGAGCAGTTCTTC.

The CDR3 DNA reads as TGCAGCCGAGGGACAGCCTCCTACGAGCAGTACTTC. Residues: CSRGTASYEQYF. The chain is built from TRBV29-1 and TRBJ2-7, with 7 bases aligning to TRBD1. This CDR3 is 12 amino acids long. V was clipped by 8 bases and J by 0 bases; unmatched bases: 4. Germline lookup yields CDR1 SQVTM and CDR2 ANQGSEA.

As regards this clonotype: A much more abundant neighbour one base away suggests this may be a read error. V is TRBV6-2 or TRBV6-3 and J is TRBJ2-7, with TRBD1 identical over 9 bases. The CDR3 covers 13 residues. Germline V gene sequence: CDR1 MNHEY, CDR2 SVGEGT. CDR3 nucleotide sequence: TGTGCCAGCAAAAACACAGGGGGCGACGAGCACTACTTC. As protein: CASKNTGGDEHYF.

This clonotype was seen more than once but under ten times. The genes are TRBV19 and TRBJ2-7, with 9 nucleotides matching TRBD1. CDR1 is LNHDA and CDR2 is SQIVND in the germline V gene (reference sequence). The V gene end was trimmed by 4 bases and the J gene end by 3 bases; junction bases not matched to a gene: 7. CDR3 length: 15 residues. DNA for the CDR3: TGTGCCAGTAGTAAAGGGGGACAGGGAATCTACGAGCAGTACTTC. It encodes CASSKGGQGIYEQYF.

The CDR3 reads CASSLGFDSNQPQHF. As DNA, the CDR3 is TGTGCCAGCAGCTTAGGCTTTGATAGCAATCAGCCCCAGCATTTT. The gene calls are TRBV7-3 and TRBJ1-5, with D uncertain. V lost 2 bases to trimming and J lost 0 bases, with 8 bases between them. CDR1 and CDR2 from the germline V gene are SGHTA and FQGTGA. The CDR3 contains 15 residues.

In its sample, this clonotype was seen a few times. In DNA form, the CDR3 reads TGTGCCACCAGCAGAGATTTGGTTGATGGGGGTTTTTACTCTGGAAACACCATATATTTT. This gives the protein CATSRDLVDGGFYSGNTIYF. V gene TRBV15 combines with J gene TRBJ1-3, with TRBD1 as a possible D gene (5 bases). CDR3 length equals 20 residues. Deletions cut 0 bases from V and 0 bases from J, with 21 bases between. CDR1 LNHNV and CDR2 YYDKDF come from the germline V gene (reference sequence). Full variable domain (outside the CDR3, taken from reference TRBV15 and TRBJ1-3): DAMVIQNPRYQVTQFGKPVTLSCSQTLNHNVMYWYQQKSSQAPKLLFHYYDKDFNNEADTPDNFQSRRPNTSFCFLDIRSPGLGDTAMYLCATSRDLVDGGFYSGNTIYFGEGSWLTVV.

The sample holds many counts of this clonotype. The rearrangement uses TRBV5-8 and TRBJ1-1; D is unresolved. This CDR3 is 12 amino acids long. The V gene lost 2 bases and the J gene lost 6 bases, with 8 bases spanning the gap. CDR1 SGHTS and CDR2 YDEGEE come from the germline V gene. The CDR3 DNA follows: TGTGCCAGCAGCTTCGTGGGCGCTGAAGCTTTCTTT. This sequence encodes CASSFVGAEAFF.

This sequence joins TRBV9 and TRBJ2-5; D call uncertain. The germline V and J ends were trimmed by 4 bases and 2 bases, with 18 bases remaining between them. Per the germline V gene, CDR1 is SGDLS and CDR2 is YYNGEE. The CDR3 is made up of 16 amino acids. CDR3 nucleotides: TGTGCCAGCAGCTTAGGAGAATGGGCTTCACAAGAGACCCAGTACTTC. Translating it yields CASSLGEWASQETQYF.

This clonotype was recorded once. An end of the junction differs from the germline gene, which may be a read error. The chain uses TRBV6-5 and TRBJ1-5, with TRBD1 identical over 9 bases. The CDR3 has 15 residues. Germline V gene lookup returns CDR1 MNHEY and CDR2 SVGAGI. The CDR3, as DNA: TGTGCCATCAGTTACCTGGGACAGGGCGGTCAGCCCCAGCATTTT. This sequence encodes CAISYLGQGGQPQHF.

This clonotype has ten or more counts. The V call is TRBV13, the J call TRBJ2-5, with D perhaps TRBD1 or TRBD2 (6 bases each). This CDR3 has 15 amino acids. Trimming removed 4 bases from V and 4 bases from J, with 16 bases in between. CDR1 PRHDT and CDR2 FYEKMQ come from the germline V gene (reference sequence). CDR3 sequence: CASSSPGGLGETQYF. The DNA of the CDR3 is TGTGCCAGCAGCTCCCCTGGGGGGCTGGGAGAGACCCAGTACTTC. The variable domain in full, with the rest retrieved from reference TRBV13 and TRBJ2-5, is AAGVIQSPRHLIKEKRETATLKCYPIPRHDTVYWYQQGPGQDPQFLISFYEKMQSDKGSIPDRFSAQQFSDYHSELNMSSLELGDSALYFCASSSPGGLGETQYFGPGTRLLVL.

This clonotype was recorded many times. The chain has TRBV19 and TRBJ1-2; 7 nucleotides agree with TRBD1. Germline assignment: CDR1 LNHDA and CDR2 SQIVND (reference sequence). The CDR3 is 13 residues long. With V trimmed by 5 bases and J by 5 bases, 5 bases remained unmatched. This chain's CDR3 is CASSGDREYGYTF. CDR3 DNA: TGTGCCAGTAGTGGGGACAGAGAATATGGCTACACCTTC. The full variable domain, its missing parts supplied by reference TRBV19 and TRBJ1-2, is DGGITQSPKYLFRKEGQNVTLSCEQNLNHDAMYWYRQDPGQGLRLIYYSQIVNDFQKGDIAEGYSVSREKKESFPLTVTSAQKNPTAFYLCASSGDREYGYTFGSGTRLTVV.

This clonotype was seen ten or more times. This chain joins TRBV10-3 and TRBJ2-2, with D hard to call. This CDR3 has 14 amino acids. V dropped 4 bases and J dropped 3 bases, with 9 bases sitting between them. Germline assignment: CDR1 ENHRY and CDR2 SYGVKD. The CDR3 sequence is CAISGDTDTGELFF. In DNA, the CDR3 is TGTGCCATCAGTGGTGACACCGACACCGGGGAGCTGTTTTTT.

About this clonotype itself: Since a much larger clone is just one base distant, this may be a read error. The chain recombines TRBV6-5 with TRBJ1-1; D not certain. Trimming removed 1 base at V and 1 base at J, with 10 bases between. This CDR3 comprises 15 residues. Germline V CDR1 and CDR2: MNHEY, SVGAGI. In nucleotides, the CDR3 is TGTGCCAGCAGTTACTTGATTGCCGGGAACACTGAAGCTTTCTTT. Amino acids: CASSYLIAGNTEAFF.

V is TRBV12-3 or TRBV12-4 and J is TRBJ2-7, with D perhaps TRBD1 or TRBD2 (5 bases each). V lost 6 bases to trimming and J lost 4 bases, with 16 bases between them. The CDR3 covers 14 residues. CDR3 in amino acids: CASSPGEGKYEQYF. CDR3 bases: TGTGCCAGCAGCCCTGGCGAGGGGAAATACGAGCAGTACTTC.

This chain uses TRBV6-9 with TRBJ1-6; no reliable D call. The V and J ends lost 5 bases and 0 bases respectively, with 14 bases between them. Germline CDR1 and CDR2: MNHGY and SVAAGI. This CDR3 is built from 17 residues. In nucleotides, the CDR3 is TGTGCCAGCAGTGAAGCGATAGGGTTCTCCTATAATTCACCCCTCCACTTT. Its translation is CASSEAIGFSYNSPLHF.

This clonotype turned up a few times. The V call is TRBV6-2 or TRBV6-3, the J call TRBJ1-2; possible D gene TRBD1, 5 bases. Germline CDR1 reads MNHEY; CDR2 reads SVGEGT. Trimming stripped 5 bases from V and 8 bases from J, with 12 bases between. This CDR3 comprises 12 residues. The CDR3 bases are TGTGCCAGCAGTGGGGGACCGGAAGGCTACACCTTC. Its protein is CASSGGPEGYTF.

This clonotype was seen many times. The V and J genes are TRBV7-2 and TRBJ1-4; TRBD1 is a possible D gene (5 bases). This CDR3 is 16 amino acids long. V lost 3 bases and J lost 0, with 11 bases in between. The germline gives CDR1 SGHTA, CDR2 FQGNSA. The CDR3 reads CASSFTATATNEKLFF. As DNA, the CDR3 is TGTGCCAGCAGCTTCACAGCGACAGCAACTAATGAAAAACTGTTTTTT.

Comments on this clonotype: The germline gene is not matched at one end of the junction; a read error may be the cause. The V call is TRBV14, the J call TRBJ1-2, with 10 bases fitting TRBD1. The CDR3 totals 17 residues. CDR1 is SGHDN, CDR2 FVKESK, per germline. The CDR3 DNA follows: TGCGCCAGCAGCCACCTCCAGGGGACAGGGGAGAATTCTGGCTACACCTTC. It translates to CASSHLQGTGENSGYTF.

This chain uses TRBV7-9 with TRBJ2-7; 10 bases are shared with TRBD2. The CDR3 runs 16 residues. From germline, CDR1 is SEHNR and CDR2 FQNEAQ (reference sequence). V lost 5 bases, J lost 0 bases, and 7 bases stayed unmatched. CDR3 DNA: TGTGCCAGCAGCCACTGGACTAGCGGTCCCTCCTACGAGCAGTACTTC. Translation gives CASSHWTSGPSYEQYF.